The 24 T cell receptor beta chains below come from one sample, sequenced in a study of spatial heterogeneity in lung cancer. The study's findings and limits: Intratumoral expanded alpha and beta TCR counts were found to track tumor mutation counts.

Specified time point: sample taken at primary tumor resection. One entry per CDR3 protein, called by TCRdb with MiXCR from the 5' RACE reads. This table has approximately 3,500 distinct CDR3 sequences, 5.3% appearing once. Antigen specificity for these receptors is unknown. This sample comprised lung tumor tissue, obtained at surgery. The receptors were sampled from a female donor with early-stage non-small cell lung cancer.

This clonotype is medium-sized in the sample. The chain carries TRBV20-1 and TRBJ2-5; D might be TRBD2 (6 bases). Germline-derived CDR1 and CDR2 are DFQATT and SNEGSKA (reference sequence). V lost 0 bases, J lost 0 bases, and 11 bases lay in between. The CDR3 loop spans 15 amino acids. CDR3 amino acids: CSARDRAGYQETQYF. The CDR3, as DNA: TGCAGTGCTAGAGATAGGGCGGGGTACCAAGAGACCCAGTACTTC.

By share of the sample, this clonotype is medium-sized. The chain combines TRBV30 with TRBJ1-1; TRBD1 agrees at 12 bases. Germline-derived CDR1 and CDR2 are GTSNPN and SVGIG (reference sequence). Trimming at V came to 1 base and at J to 9 bases, leaving 3 bases not matched to a gene. The CDR3 extends over 13 amino acids. The DNA of the CDR3 is TGTGCCTGGAGTGAGGGACAGGGGGCCAAAGCTTTCTTT. It encodes CAWSEGQGAKAFF.

This clonotype is classed as medium-sized. The chain links TRBV20-1 to TRBJ2-3, with D perhaps matching TRBD1 or TRBD2 (6 bases each). V was trimmed by 1 base and J by 2 bases, leaving 13 bases between them. There are 15 residues in the CDR3. CDR1 is DFQATT, CDR2 SNEGSKA, per germline (reference sequence). CDR3 amino acids: CSARATGRYTDTQYF. DNA for the CDR3: TGCAGTGCTAGAGCAACAGGGAGGTACACAGATACGCAGTATTTT.

This clonotype is judged medium-sized. The CDR3 sequence: CATLGMGRDTQYF. The CDR3, as DNA: TGTGCCACACTCGGGATGGGGCGGGATACGCAGTATTTT. This chain joins TRBV6-6 and TRBJ2-3, with D perhaps being TRBD1 or TRBD2 (5 bases each). Trimming cost V 10 bases and J 6 bases, with 17 bases left between them. This CDR3 comprises 13 residues. Germline CDR1 and CDR2: MNHNY and SVGAGI (reference sequence).

By share of the sample, this clonotype is medium-sized. The chain carries TRBV6-2 or TRBV6-3 and TRBJ1-1; maybe TRBD1 (6 bases). The CDR3 sequence is 14 residues long. V was pared by 8 bases and J by 4 bases, with 17 bases between. In germline, CDR1 is MNHEY, CDR2 SVGEGT. The CDR3 DNA reads as TGTGCCAGCCGCAGGGGTGTTCAAGGCACTGAAGCTTTCTTT. Encoded protein: CASRRGVQGTEAFF.

By frequency in the sample, this clonotype is medium-sized. This chain connects TRBV20-1 to TRBJ2-3, with 10 bases lining up with TRBD2. The germline gives CDR1 DFQATT, CDR2 SNEGSKA (reference sequence). This CDR3 has 15 residues. With V trimmed by 6 bases and J by 0 bases, 6 bases remained unmatched. CDR3 loop: CSAALAGGSTDTQYF. In DNA, the CDR3 is TGCAGTGCAGCTTTAGCGGGGGGAAGCACAGATACGCAGTATTTT.

By share of the sample, this clonotype is medium-sized. The chain is built from TRBV29-1 and TRBJ2-1, with TRBD1 matching over 7 bases. The trim removed 7 bases at V and 6 bases at J, leaving 9 bases unmatched. Germline loops: CDR1 SQVTM, CDR2 ANQGSEA. The CDR3 is made up of 13 amino acids. The CDR3 DNA reads TGCAGCGGAAAGACAGGGTTGTTCAATGAGCAGTTCTTC. Its protein is CSGKTGLFNEQFF.

By its share, this clonotype is medium-sized (0.01 to 0.1%). The V gene is TRBV2, the J gene TRBJ2-7; D remains ambiguous. The V end was cut by 5 bases, the J end by 6 bases, with 17 bases between. CDR1 SNHLY and CDR2 FYNNEI come from the germline V gene. The CDR3 extends over 14 amino acids. This CDR3 reads CASSSDLAGIEQYF. CDR3 in DNA: TGTGCCAGCAGTTCGGACCTGGCCGGAATCGAGCAGTACTTC.

This clonotype counts as medium-sized (0.01 to 0.1%). The J gene is TRBJ2-3, the V gene TRBV20-1; D gene uncertain. Germline V gene data show CDR1 as DFQATT and CDR2 as SNEGSKA (reference sequence). V was clipped by 6 bases and J by 11 bases, with 18 bases between them. CDR3 length: 12 residues. CDR3 sequence (DNA): TGCAGTGCATCTCTTCCCGACGGTGGGCAGTATTTT. Residues: CSASLPDGGQYF.

The sample holds many counts of this clonotype. The chain has TRBV30 and TRBJ2-1, with 7 bases aligning to TRBD2. The CDR3 runs 13 residues. Germline lookup yields CDR1 GTSNPN and CDR2 SVGIG (reference sequence). The junction had 5 bases not matched to a gene; V was cut back by 0 bases and J by 9 bases. The CDR3 region is CAWSVLASGEQFF. Written as DNA, the CDR3 is TGTGCCTGGAGTGTACTAGCGTCGGGTGAGCAGTTCTTC.

This clonotype counts as large. The rearrangement joins TRBV5-6 to TRBJ1-1, with no clear D. V lost 3 bases, J lost 7 bases, and 13 bases lay in between. Germline CDR1 SGHDT, CDR2 YYEEEE. The CDR3 is 13 residues long. Here the CDR3 DNA reads TGTGCCAGCAGCTCCTCGACATGGGTTGAAGCTTTCTTT. It is translated as CASSSSTWVEAFF.

This clonotype is medium-sized (0.01 to 0.1%). The chain combines TRBV2 with TRBJ1-2, with 9 nucleotides matching TRBD1. The CDR3 has 14 amino acids. V was clipped by 6 bases and J by 4 bases; unmatched bases: 6. Germline V gives CDR1 SNHLY, CDR2 FYNNEI. The CDR3 loop reads CASRDGQGPYGYTF. In DNA, the CDR3 is TGTGCCAGCAGGGACGGACAGGGGCCCTATGGCTACACCTTC.

The sample holds a few counts of this clonotype. The chain links TRBV5-4 to TRBJ1-4; 7 nucleotides match TRBD1. Germline CDR1 is SGHNT and CDR2 is YYREEE (reference sequence). The CDR3 spans 14 residues. With V trimmed by 5 bases and J by 4 bases, 5 bases remained unmatched. CDR3 bases: TGTGCCAGCAGTTCCCGGGACAGTAATGAAAAACTGTTTTTT. This sequence encodes CASSSRDSNEKLFF.

In its sample, this clonotype ranks as medium-sized. The V and J genes are TRBV28 and TRBJ1-2; D gene ambiguous. The CDR3 runs to 12 residues. Germline V gene lookup returns CDR1 MDHEN and CDR2 SYDVKM. The ends were cut back, 5 bases at V and 3 bases at J, with 7 bases in the middle. CDR3 protein: CASSRGHYGYTF. For the CDR3, the DNA is TGTGCCAGCAGTAGAGGGCACTATGGCTACACCTTC.

By frequency in the sample, this clonotype is medium-sized (0.01 to 0.1%). The chain uses TRBV20-1 and TRBJ2-3; D is unclear. Germline V gene sequence: CDR1 DFQATT, CDR2 SNEGSKA (reference sequence). The CDR3 contains 15 residues. V dropped 3 bases and J dropped 2 bases, with 15 bases sitting between them. Written as DNA, the CDR3 is TGCAGTGCTAGGCCCGTGGGCGGATACACAGATACGCAGTATTTT. Translating gives CSARPVGGYTDTQYF.

The chain carries TRBV4-1 and TRBJ2-5; tentative D call: TRBD2 (5 bases). Trimming pared 2 bases from V and 5 bases from J, leaving 15 bases between. The CDR3 is made up of 15 amino acids. The germline CDR1 and CDR2 sequences are MGHRA and YSYEKL. The CDR3 DNA sequence: TGCGCCAGCAGCCAAATACAGCAGAGCGGCGAGACCCAGTACTTC. Translated: CASSQIQQSGETQYF.

The CDR3 region has the DNA TGTGCCAGCAGTCTCGACCCCCCGGGACTAGTAGTAGGGGAGACCCAGTACTTC. It translates to CASSLDPPGLVVGETQYF. This rearrangement joins TRBV6-6 to TRBJ2-5; 8 nucleotides match TRBD2. The CDR3 runs to 18 residues. In germline, CDR1 is MNHNY, CDR2 SVGAGI (reference sequence). The V gene end was trimmed by 5 bases and the J gene end by 5 bases; junction bases not matched to a gene: 19.

By share of the sample, this clonotype is medium-sized. V gene TRBV18 combines with J gene TRBJ2-1; D is undetermined. This CDR3 region has 16 residues. Germline CDR1 and CDR2: KGHSH and LQKENI. Deletions cut 2 bases from V and 6 bases from J, with 17 bases between. CDR3 residues: CASSPYNGPRANEQFF. CDR3 in DNA: TGTGCCAGCTCACCATATAACGGGCCCAGAGCCAATGAGCAGTTCTTC.

This clonotype is classed as medium-sized. The chain uses TRBV5-1 and TRBJ2-3; 7 positions match TRBD2. In germline, CDR1 is SGHRS, CDR2 YFSETQ. The V and J ends lost 3 bases and 2 bases, in that order; junction bases with no gene match: 3. CDR3 length equals 14 residues. CDR3 nucleotides: TGCGCCAGCAGCTCGAGGGACTACACAGATACGCAGTATTTT. It translates to CASSSRDYTDTQYF.

The rearrangement joins TRBV18 to TRBJ1-1; possible D gene TRBD1, 5 bases. CDR1 is KGHSH and CDR2 is LQKENI in the germline V gene. The CDR3 length is 14 residues. Trimming took 3 bases from V and 4 from J, leaving 12 bases between them. The DNA of the CDR3 is TGTGCCAGCTCACCGAGTCAAAGGGGCACTGAAGCTTTCTTT. It specifies CASSPSQRGTEAFF. Full variable domain (missing parts from reference TRBV18 and TRBJ1-1): NAGVMQNPRHLVRRRGQEARLRCSPMKGHSHVYWYRQLPEEGLKFMVYLQKENIIDESGMPKERFSAEFPKEGPSILRIQQVVRGDSAAYFCASSPSQRGTEAFFGQGTRLTVV.

Within the sample, this clonotype is medium-sized (0.01 to 0.1%). The chain couples TRBV11-2 to TRBJ2-3, with TRBD1 identical over 10 bases. The CDR3 sequence is 15 residues long. The ends lost 5 bases at V and 5 bases at J; junction bases unmatched: 7. Germline V gene data show CDR1 as SGHAT and CDR2 as FQNNGV. CDR3 region: CASSPGGQGVDTQYF. The CDR3, as DNA: TGTGCCAGCAGCCCCGGCGGACAGGGGGTAGATACGCAGTATTTT.

By share of the sample, this clonotype is medium-sized. The J gene is TRBJ2-1, the V gene TRBV5-1; no firm D call. The germline V gene has CDR1 SGHRS and CDR2 YFSETQ. The germline V and J ends were trimmed by 2 bases and 0 bases, with 6 bases remaining between them. This CDR3 region has 14 residues. The DNA for the CDR3 is TGCGCCAGCAGCTTATCCTTCTCCTACAATGAGCAGTTCTTC. Translating it yields CASSLSFSYNEQFF.

This clonotype is labeled medium-sized (0.01 to 0.1%). The rearrangement links TRBV20-1 to TRBJ2-7, with D possibly TRBD1 on 6 matching bases. The ends were cut back, 6 bases at V and 0 bases at J, with 18 bases in the middle. CDR1 and CDR2 (germline): DFQATT, SNEGSKA (reference sequence). The CDR3 runs to 15 residues. The CDR3, as DNA: TGCAGTGCAGCGTCCGGGACACTCCTCTCCTACGAGCAGTACTTC. Translating it yields CSAASGTLLSYEQYF.

This clonotype was seen at least ten times. V is TRBV6-6 and J is TRBJ1-1, with TRBD1 identical over 7 bases. Germline-derived CDR1 and CDR2 are MNHNY and SVGAGI (reference sequence). CDR3 length: 15 residues. With V trimmed by 5 bases and J by 7 bases, 13 bases remained unmatched. The CDR3 DNA follows: TGTGCCAGCAGTCCCCTAGACAGGGCAAAGGGTGAAGCTTTCTTT. It translates to CASSPLDRAKGEAFF.